Listed below are T cell receptor beta chains from one sample, sequenced in a study of blood T cells in healthy people across ages. TCRdb re-analysed the 5' RACE reads in MiXCR, keeping a single row per CDR3 protein. There are some 920,000 distinct CDR3 sequences in the sample; 45% to 60% occur only once, and about 21% lies in the top ten. Sequenced material: blood. These receptors were collected from a woman in her sixties in good health. Each CDR3 is given with its conserved first and last residue. Fields, in order: V gene, CDR3 length, J gene, D gene, clone size, CDR3 DNA, CDR3 protein. The D gene is left open where the match is weak. The listing skips clone size in some rows; elsewhere it reads once, few, many or a size class.

v_gene: TRBV20-1; len: 15; j_gene: TRBJ2-3; d_gene: NA; abundance: NA; CDR3nt: TGCAGTGCAGACCGGGACATCCAGGGAGAAGATACGCAGTATTTT; CDR3aa: CSADRDIQGEDTQYF
v_gene: TRBV7-8; len: 16; j_gene: TRBJ2-1; d_gene: NA; abundance: few; CDR3nt: TGTGCCAGCAGCTTAGGGGTGCGAGGCCGACGGGGTGAGCAGTTCTTC; CDR3aa: CASSLGVRGRRGEQFF
v_gene: TRBV7-9; len: 17; j_gene: TRBJ1-4; d_gene: NA; abundance: NA; CDR3nt: TGTGCCAGCAGCTTAACGACCCGGCAGTTCGGGTACGAAAAACTGTTTTTT; CDR3aa: CASSLTTRQFGYEKLFF
v_gene: TRBV29-1; len: 14; j_gene: TRBJ2-7; d_gene: TRBD1; abundance: NA; CDR3nt: TGCAGCGTTGAGGACAGGGGGGATAGGTACGACCAGTACTTC; CDR3aa: CSVEDRGDRYDQYF
v_gene: TRBV13; len: 13; j_gene: TRBJ2-3; d_gene: NA; abundance: NA; CDR3nt: TGTGCCAGCACCACAATAACCACAGATACGCAGTATTTT; CDR3aa: CASTTITTDTQYF
v_gene: TRBV20-1; len: 15; j_gene: TRBJ2-4; d_gene: NA; abundance: NA; CDR3nt: TGCAGTGCTAGAGAACTAGCCGATCCCAAAAACATTCAGTACTTC; CDR3aa: CSARELADPKNIQYF
v_gene: TRBV6-1; len: 13; j_gene: TRBJ2-2; d_gene: NA; abundance: NA; CDR3nt: TGTGCCAGCAGTGTGCTTAGCCAAGGGGAGCTGTTTTTT; CDR3aa: CASSVLSQGELFF
v_gene: TRBV12-3/TRBV12-4; len: 14; j_gene: TRBJ2-7; d_gene: NA; abundance: NA; CDR3nt: TGTGCCAGCAGGAACCGGGACCAAGGGGGCGAGCAGTACTTC; CDR3aa: CASRNRDQGGEQYF
v_gene: TRBV20-1; len: 15; j_gene: TRBJ2-7; d_gene: NA; abundance: NA; CDR3nt: TGCAGTGCTAGAGGGGACGGCGCCCTTCGTTACGAGCAGTACTTC; CDR3aa: CSARGDGALRYEQYF
v_gene: TRBV6-2/TRBV6-3; len: 14; j_gene: TRBJ2-7; d_gene: TRBD1; abundance: NA; CDR3nt: TGTGCCAGCAGTTACGGGACAGGGATCTACGAGCAGTACTTC; CDR3aa: CASSYGTGIYEQYF
v_gene: TRBV27; len: 14; j_gene: TRBJ2-1; d_gene: TRBD1; abundance: NA; CDR3nt: TGTGCCAGCAGTCAAGGACAGGGGGCTGATGAGCAGTTCTTC; CDR3aa: CASSQGQGADEQFF
v_gene: TRBV20-1; len: 14; j_gene: TRBJ2-1; d_gene: NA; abundance: NA; CDR3nt: TGCAGTGCGCCCGGGGAGCTGGAAGTATATGAGCAGTTCTTC; CDR3aa: CSAPGELEVYEQFF
v_gene: TRBV7-7; len: 15; j_gene: TRBJ2-7; d_gene: NA; abundance: NA; CDR3nt: TGTGCCAGCAGCCCGATTCGGGGGGCCCCCTACGAGCAGTACTTC; CDR3aa: CASSPIRGAPYEQYF
v_gene: TRBV9; len: 15; j_gene: TRBJ2-5; d_gene: NA; abundance: NA; CDR3nt: TGTGCCAGCAGCGGCCTAGGGGGAACCCAAGAGACCCAGTACTTC; CDR3aa: CASSGLGGTQETQYF
v_gene: TRBV6-6; len: 14; j_gene: TRBJ2-1; d_gene: TRBD2; abundance: NA; CDR3nt: TGTGCCAGCGAACTAGCGGGAGTTCGCGGTGAGCAGTTCTTC; CDR3aa: CASELAGVRGEQFF
v_gene: TRBV4-1; len: 14; j_gene: TRBJ1-1; d_gene: TRBD1; abundance: once; CDR3nt: TGCGCCAGCAGCCAAGCCCGACAGGGGGCTGAAGCTTTCTTT; CDR3aa: CASSQARQGAEAFF
v_gene: TRBV11-2; len: 21; j_gene: TRBJ2-7; d_gene: TRBD2; abundance: NA; CDR3nt: TGTGCCAGCAGCTTAATCATGGGACTAGCGGGAACCCCAGAGGTCTACAATGAGCAGTACTTC; CDR3aa: CASSLIMGLAGTPEVYNEQYF
v_gene: TRBV5-1; len: 13; j_gene: TRBJ2-7; d_gene: NA; abundance: NA; CDR3nt: TGCGCCAGCAGCCCCACGGGCAGGGCCGAGCAGTACTTC; CDR3aa: CASSPTGRAEQYF
v_gene: TRBV12-3/TRBV12-4; len: 16; j_gene: TRBJ2-2; d_gene: NA; abundance: NA; CDR3nt: TGTGCCAGCAGGGTACTGGGCCCCGGGAACACCGGGGAGCTGTTTTTT; CDR3aa: CASRVLGPGNTGELFF
v_gene: TRBV10-3; len: 15; j_gene: TRBJ1-2; d_gene: TRBD1; abundance: few; CDR3nt: TGTGCCATCAGTGAAAGTCAGGGGGCGAACTATGGCTACACCTTC; CDR3aa: CAISESQGANYGYTF
v_gene: TRBV5-1; len: 17; j_gene: TRBJ2-5; d_gene: TRBD2; abundance: NA; CDR3nt: TGCGCCAGCAGCTTAAAAACCGGGACTAGTCTTTTGGAGACCCAGTACTTC; CDR3aa: CASSLKTGTSLLETQYF
v_gene: TRBV4-1; len: 16; j_gene: TRBJ2-5; d_gene: NA; abundance: few; CDR3nt: TGCGCCAGCAGCCAGGGCCCCAGGAGGGCTCAAGAGACCCAGTACTTC; CDR3aa: CASSQGPRRAQETQYF
v_gene: TRBV5-1; len: 15; j_gene: TRBJ2-3; d_gene: NA; abundance: few; CDR3nt: TGCGCCAGCAGCCTGGACACCCATAGCACAGATACGCAGTATTTT; CDR3aa: CASSLDTHSTDTQYF
v_gene: TRBV12-3/TRBV12-4; len: 13; j_gene: TRBJ2-7; d_gene: NA; abundance: few; CDR3nt: TGTGCCAGCAGCACACGATGGGCGGGGGAGCAGTACTTC; CDR3aa: CASSTRWAGEQYF
v_gene: TRBV12-3/TRBV12-4; len: 14; j_gene: TRBJ2-7; d_gene: TRBD2; abundance: NA; CDR3nt: TGTGCCAGCAGGCAAGCGGGAGGGACCTACGAGCAGTACTTC; CDR3aa: CASRQAGGTYEQYF
v_gene: TRBV12-3/TRBV12-4; len: 18; j_gene: TRBJ2-1; d_gene: NA; abundance: once; CDR3nt: TGTGCCAGCAGTCCCTGGAAAGGGGGAGCCTTCACCTACAATGAGCAGTTCTTC; CDR3aa: CASSPWKGGAFTYNEQFF
v_gene: TRBV20-1; len: 15; j_gene: TRBJ2-6; d_gene: NA; abundance: NA; CDR3nt: TGCAGTGCTAGAGATTCCACGACTGGGGCCAACGTCCCGACTTTC; CDR3aa: CSARDSTTGANVPTF
v_gene: TRBV7-9; len: 15; j_gene: TRBJ2-1; d_gene: NA; abundance: NA; CDR3nt: TGTGCCAGCAGCTTAGCCAGGCAGACAGCAAATGAGCAGTTCTTC; CDR3aa: CASSLARQTANEQFF
v_gene: TRBV27; len: 15; j_gene: TRBJ2-1; d_gene: TRBD2; abundance: NA; CDR3nt: TGTGCCAGCAGTTTAATGTCTAGCGGTTACAATGAGCAGTTCTTC; CDR3aa: CASSLMSSGYNEQFF
v_gene: TRBV20-1; len: 14; j_gene: TRBJ1-4; d_gene: NA; abundance: NA; CDR3nt: TGCAGTGCTAGAAGACTCGGAGATAGGGAAAAACTGTTTTTT; CDR3aa: CSARRLGDREKLFF
v_gene: TRBV5-5; len: 18; j_gene: TRBJ2-6; d_gene: NA; abundance: few; CDR3nt: TGTGCCAGCATCGCCCCCCAGGGGACGGGCTCTGGGGCCAACGTCCTGACTTTC; CDR3aa: CASIAPQGTGSGANVLTF
v_gene: TRBV9; len: 15; j_gene: TRBJ2-1; d_gene: NA; abundance: NA; CDR3nt: TGTGCCAGCAGCGTAGGGTACCCCCTTATTTACGAGCAGTTCTTC; CDR3aa: CASSVGYPLIYEQFF
v_gene: TRBV12-3/TRBV12-4; len: 13; j_gene: TRBJ2-1; d_gene: NA; abundance: NA; CDR3nt: TGTGCCAGCAGGGGAGGCGACTCCAGTGAGCAGTTCTTC; CDR3aa: CASRGGDSSEQFF
v_gene: TRBV5-5; len: 15; j_gene: TRBJ2-7; d_gene: NA; abundance: NA; CDR3nt: TGTGCCAGCAGCCTAAAGCGGGACAGTACCTACGAGCAGTACTTC; CDR3aa: CASSLKRDSTYEQYF
v_gene: TRBV4-3; len: 15; j_gene: TRBJ2-7; d_gene: NA; abundance: few; CDR3nt: TGCGCCAGCAGCCAAGAAGCACTAGCTGCGTACGAGCAGTACTTC; CDR3aa: CASSQEALAAYEQYF
v_gene: TRBV5-1; len: 14; j_gene: TRBJ2-1; d_gene: NA; abundance: many; CDR3nt: TGTGCCAGCAGCTTACAGAGCTCCTACAATGAGCAGTTCTTC; CDR3aa: CASSLQSSYNEQFF
v_gene: TRBV30; len: 12; j_gene: TRBJ2-7; d_gene: NA; abundance: few; CDR3nt: TGTGCCTGGGGGACGGTAAACTACGAGCAGTACTTC; CDR3aa: CAWGTVNYEQYF
v_gene: TRBV28; len: 14; j_gene: TRBJ2-7; d_gene: NA; abundance: once; CDR3nt: TGTGCCAGCAGTAAACGGGGAAAGGCCTACGAGCAGTACTTC; CDR3aa: CASSKRGKAYEQYF
v_gene: TRBV2; len: 15; j_gene: TRBJ2-3; d_gene: NA; abundance: NA; CDR3nt: TGTGCCAGCAGTGTGCAGGGACTGCGTACAGATACGCAGTATTTT; CDR3aa: CASSVQGLRTDTQYF
v_gene: TRBV3-1; len: 13; j_gene: TRBJ1-1; d_gene: TRBD1; abundance: few; CDR3nt: TGTGCCAGCAGCCGCCGACAGGGAAGGAAAGCTTTCTTT; CDR3aa: CASSRRQGRKAFF
v_gene: TRBV2; len: 16; j_gene: TRBJ2-7; d_gene: NA; abundance: NA; CDR3nt: TGTGCCAGCAGTGCCGGCCAAACCTGGAGTACCCACGAGCAGTACTTC; CDR3aa: CASSAGQTWSTHEQYF
v_gene: TRBV4-2; len: 14; j_gene: TRBJ2-1; d_gene: TRBD1; abundance: NA; CDR3nt: TGTGCCAGCAGCCAAGGGGACAGCACTAATGAGCAGTTCTTC; CDR3aa: CASSQGDSTNEQFF